This note documents a single TCR beta chain sequence. The antigen is not known. This record comes from a study of T cells after yellow fever vaccination. Regarding the study as a whole: Among primary-vaccination clones, most reappeared after the booster, at 96% for CD4 and under 90% for CD8.

MiXCR, applied by TCRdb to the 5' RACE reads, yields one record per CDR3 protein. The top ten clones hold over 15% of a sample with 250,000 or so distinct CDR3 sequences, roughly 3.7% of them seen once. Losses at the gene ends were 7 bases for V and 5 bases for J; bases not matched to a gene: 8. The CDR3 contains 15 residues. CDR1 is LNHDA, CDR2 SQIVND, per germline (reference sequence). Source: PBMCs, taken 15 days after the yellow fever booster vaccination. The TCR sequence derives from a man aged 18 to 35 who received the YFV17D yellow fever vaccine. The genes are TRBV19 and TRBJ1-3; 10 nucleotides match TRBD1. The CDR3 protein is CASTDPGQGRNTIYF. CDR3 nucleotide sequence: TGTGCCAGTACCGACCCGGGACAGGGGCGAAACACCATATATTTT.